This paragraph covers one TCR beta chain sequence. CDR3 size: 14 residues. Per the germline V gene, CDR1 is SGHDN and CDR2 is FVKESK. V lost 1 base and J 8 bases, leaving 12 bases between the germline ends. Per patient, between 1 and 8 samples were collected at pretreatment and on-treatment time points. These data come from a study of PD-L1 blockade in urothelial cancer. Study context: Across blood samples, T cells had a median count of about 140,000.

Synthetic TCR analog templates were spiked into all PCRs individually. TCRdb's copy holds only in-frame clones and misses some; the assay was immunoSEQ multiplex PCR. The sample lists some 52,000 clones, over 75% occurring once. The specimen was PBMCs, collected around atezolizumab (anti-PD-L1) treatment. The V call is TRBV14, the J call TRBJ2-4; tentative D call: TRBD2 (6 bases). The receptor's source is a man aged 35 to 55 with urothelial cancer. For the CDR3, the DNA is TGTGCCAGCAGCCAAGTAGGAGGGAATGACATTCAGTACTTC. Translation: CASSQVGGNDIQYF.